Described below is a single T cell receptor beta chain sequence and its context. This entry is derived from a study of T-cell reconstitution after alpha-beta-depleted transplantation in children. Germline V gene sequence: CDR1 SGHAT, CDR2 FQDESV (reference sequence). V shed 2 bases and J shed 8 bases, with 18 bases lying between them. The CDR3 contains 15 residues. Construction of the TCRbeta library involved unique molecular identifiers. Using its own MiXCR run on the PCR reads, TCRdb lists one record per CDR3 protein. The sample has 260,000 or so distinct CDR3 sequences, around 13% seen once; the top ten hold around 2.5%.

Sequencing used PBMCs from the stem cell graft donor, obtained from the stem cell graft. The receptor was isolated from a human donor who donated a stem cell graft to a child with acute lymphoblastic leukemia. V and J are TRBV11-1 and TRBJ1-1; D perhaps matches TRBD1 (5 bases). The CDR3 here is CASSLSNWMRTEAFF. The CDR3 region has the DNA TGTGCCAGCAGCTTAAGTAATTGGATGAGGACAGAAGCTTTCTTT. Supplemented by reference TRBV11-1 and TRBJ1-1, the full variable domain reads EAEVAQSPRYKITEKSQAVAFWCDPISGHATLYWYRQILGQGPELLVQFQDESVVDDSQLPKDRFSAERLKGVDSTLKIQPAELGDSAMYLCASSLSNWMRTEAFFGQGTRLTVV.